Here is one T cell receptor beta chain with its context. Which antigen it targets is not known. Per-base quality was not reported, and no clone a single base away is much larger than it. The data originate from a study of blood T cell repertoires in COVID-19 (dated by TCRdb to 2018 to 2020). Describing the broader study: Samples from collaborators originated in the United States, Italy and Spain and spanned both the acute and convalescent phases of COVID-19. The prospective study material was composed of cDNA or gDNA derived from T cells, B-cell-depleted T cells, or PBMCs. The dataset comprised deeply sampled blood TCRbeta repertoires from subjects exposed to, actively infected with, or recovered from COVID-19. The repertoires were made available in a free public database intended to serve as a resource for research on the immune response to SARS-CoV-2. The samples were drawn from the first 160 participants of the ongoing ImmuneRACE study and from over a thousand subjects provided by 6 global collaborators. The sample metadata nearly always contained a de-identified subject ID, COVID-19 status, age in years and sex. Where available, HLA class I and class II types were taken from metadata supplied by the sample provider and were not determined by assay-based typing.

TCRbeta CDR3 regions were amplified from genomic DNA using the immunoSEQ Assay, a bias-controlled multiplex PCR. As for how the authors treated the data: Nucleated cell counts per sample were estimated from amplification of reference gene primers within the assay. Sequence reads were collapsed and filtered to measure the absolute abundance of every unique TCRbeta CDR3 rearrangement. For each sample, productive Simpson clonality was calculated as the square root of Simpson's diversity index across productive rearrangements. Entries here come from immuneACCESS through TCRdb and include only in-frame sequences with V and J called. Some clones fail to appear in such tables; in the studies checked, an unresolved V gene covers under half of the shortfall, and the cause of the remainder is unknown. V and J calls and clone size follow that table, whereas D and trimming were derived from the DNA. Within this sample are 160,000 or so clones, with about 81% of them counted one time only. Roughly 10% of the sample comes from the top ten.

Each collaborating institution followed its own protocols to collect whole blood in K2EDTA tubes. Collaborator samples were shipped for TCRbeta analysis as frozen whole blood, isolated PBMCs, or DNA extracted from either sample type. Study-wide conclusions, independent of this receptor: The quantity of clinical and demographic metadata differed by source and by participant and was supplied without curation.

The sequence came from a human donor in a cohort sampled during active COVID-19. The material sequenced was peripheral blood.

The nucleotide sequence reads TGTGCCAGCAGCGCCGATGGTAGCTCCTACGAGCAGTACTTC. Translation gives CASSADGSSYEQYF. The chain is encoded by TRBV9 joined to TRBJ2-7; the D segment cannot be called with confidence. The germline V gene sets CDR1 to SGDLS and CDR2 to YYNGEE. At the junction V is shortened by 3 bases and J by 0 bases, with 10 bases in between. The CDR3 goes from the cysteine to the phenylalanine over 14 residues. The sequence is cut down to CDR3 DNA, 42 bases in frame from base 1. With the portions outside the CDR3 filled from the reference TRBV9 and TRBJ2-7 genes, the complete variable region becomes DSGVTQTPKHLITATGQRVTLRCSPRSGDLSVYWYQQSLDQGLQFLIQYYNGEERAKGNILERFSAQQFPDLHSELNLSSLELGDSALYFCASSADGSSYEQYFGPGTRLTVT.